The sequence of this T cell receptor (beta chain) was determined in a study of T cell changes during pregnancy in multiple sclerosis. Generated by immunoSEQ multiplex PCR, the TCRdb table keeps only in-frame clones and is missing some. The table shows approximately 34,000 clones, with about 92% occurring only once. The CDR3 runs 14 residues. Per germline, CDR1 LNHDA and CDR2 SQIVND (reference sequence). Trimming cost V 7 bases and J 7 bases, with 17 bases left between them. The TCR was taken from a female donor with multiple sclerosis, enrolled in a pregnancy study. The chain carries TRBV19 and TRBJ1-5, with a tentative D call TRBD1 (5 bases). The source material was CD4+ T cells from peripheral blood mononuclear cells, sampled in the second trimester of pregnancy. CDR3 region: CASTRQGGMQPQHF. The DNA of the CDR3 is TGTGCCAGTACCCGCCAGGGAGGCATGCAGCCCCAGCATTTT.